Listed below are T cell receptor beta chains from one sample, sequenced in a study of control samples from healthy donors and cancer patients. The repertoire was sequenced with immunoSEQ multiplex PCR; TCRdb's copy has only in-frame clones and lacks some. This repertoire shows 150,000 to 200,000 clones, around 93% found once; its top ten account for roughly 3.9%. The specimen sequenced was blood. All receptors come from a woman aged 60-75 years in good health. CDR3s include the opening cysteine and the closing phenylalanine or tryptophan. Fields, in order: J gene, D gene, V gene, clone size, CDR3 protein, CDR3 DNA. D genes are given only for firm matches. For some rows the clone size is stated as once, few or many, or as a class when expanded; others skip it.

>TRBJ2-2|TRBD1|TRBV7-2|.
CASSSITGQGGNTGELFF
TGTGCCAGCAGCTCCATCACGGGACAGGGCGGGAACACCGGGGAGCTGTTTTTT
>TRBJ1-1|.|TRBV5-4|.
CASSLQATNTEAFF
TGTGCCAGCAGCTTGCAAGCCACGAACACTGAAGCTTTCTTT
>TRBJ1-1|.|TRBV7-2|.
CASSLTGLSAEAFF
TGTGCCAGCAGCTTGACCGGTCTAAGCGCTGAAGCTTTCTTT
>TRBJ2-7|TRBD1|TRBV6-6|once
CASSNRDRSYEQYF
TGTGCCAGCAGTAACCGGGACAGGTCCTACGAGCAGTACTTC
>TRBJ2-3|.|TRBV19|.
CASSIASLDTQYF
TGTGCCAGTAGTATTGCTAGCCTAGATACGCAGTATTTT
>TRBJ1-3|.|TRBV14|.
CASSQAFNPGNTIYF
TGTGCCAGCAGCCAAGCCTTTAATCCTGGAAACACCATATATTTT
>TRBJ1-5|.|TRBV2|.
CASSESGRRKNQPQHF
TGTGCCAGCAGTGAAAGCGGCCGACGGAAGAATCAGCCCCAGCATTTT
>TRBJ2-5|.|TRBV6-5|few
CASRREPPETQYF
TGTGCCAGCAGGCGGGAACCTCCGGAGACCCAGTACTTC
>TRBJ2-3|.|TRBV5-1|.
CASSLVAARTDTQYF
TGCGCCAGCAGCTTGGTCGCAGCGAGAACAGATACGCAGTATTTT
>TRBJ2-2|.|TRBV19|.
CASSPFGGVGTGELFF
TGTGCCAGTAGTCCATTTGGTGGCGTCGGCACCGGGGAGCTGTTTTTT
>TRBJ1-5|TRBD1|TRBV28|.
CASRQGSQPQHF
TGTGCCAGTAGACAGGGGAGTCAGCCCCAGCATTTT
>TRBJ1-1|.|TRBV19|.
CASSIEGFRNTEAFF
TGTGCCAGTAGTATAGAGGGGTTCAGGAACACTGAAGCTTTCTTT
>TRBJ2-5|TRBD1|TRBV7-6|.
CASSTQSGTGGLETQYF
TGTGCCAGCAGCACACAATCCGGGACAGGGGGCTTGGAGACCCAGTACTTC
>TRBJ2-2|.|TRBV6-2/TRBV6-3|.
CASSYSSWQSEELFF
TGTGCCAGCAGTTACTCGAGTTGGCAGTCCGAGGAGCTGTTTTTT
>TRBJ1-5|TRBD1|TRBV29-1|.
CSVQGQGNQPQHF
TGCAGCGTCCAAGGACAGGGTAATCAGCCCCAGCATTTT
>TRBJ2-2|.|TRBV7-2|.
CASSPTVLAPNTGELFF
TGTGCCAGCAGCCCCACTGTCCTAGCCCCGAACACCGGGGAGCTGTTTTTT
>TRBJ1-1|.|TRBV14|.
CASSQDRGGRRKNTEAFF
TGTGCCAGCAGCCAAGATCGTGGGGGCAGAAGAAAGAACACTGAAGCTTTCTTT
>TRBJ1-5|.|TRBV4-1|.
CASSQDPGKIIQPQHF
TGCGCCAGCAGCCAAGACCCAGGGAAGATTATTCAGCCCCAGCATTTT
>TRBJ2-2|.|TRBV5-1|.
CASSRGDNTGELFF
TGCGCCAGCAGCCGGGGGGACAATACCGGGGAGCTGTTTTTT
>TRBJ2-7|.|TRBV9|once
CASSEGGGNSAYEQYF
TGTGCCAGCAGTGAAGGGGGAGGCAATTCAGCCTACGAGCAGTACTTC